This T cell receptor (beta chain) came from a study of human T cells and chemical hapten exposure. Across the study: An area of 2 cm by approximately 2 cm on upper inner arm skin received 2% DPC for sensitization. Study-level points and caveats: The number of TCRs over 1 in 1000 frequency stayed unchanged after DPC. Significantly more large CDR3 similarity clusters arose among expanded TCRs than among controls.

TCRdb ran MiXCR on the RACE reads and lists one entry per CDR3 protein. Here the sample spans 350,000 to 400,000 distinct CDR3 sequences, roughly 5% being singletons. This sample's time point: pre-sensitization, week 0. Sample treatment: therapeutic diphenylcyclopropenone sensitization with weekly scalp DPC. Total RNA extraction was carried out from unfractionated whole blood. CDR1 and CDR2 (germline): KGHSH, LQKENI. V gave up 3 bases and J gave up 7 bases; unmatched junction bases: 12. The CDR3 loop spans 18 amino acids. Comments on this clonotype: What it binds is unknown.

This sequence joins TRBV18 and TRBJ2-1; 13 bases are a match to TRBD2. Sequencing used whole blood, obtained in connection with sensitization to the hapten diphenylcyclopropenone (DPC). This receptor was obtained from a woman between 50 and 59 years old with alopecia areata. Some clones in this sample may be carry-over from other donors' samples. This CDR3 is CASSPSPSLAGGLNEQFF. For the CDR3, the DNA is TGTGCCAGCTCACCTTCTCCGTCACTAGCGGGGGGGCTTAATGAGCAGTTCTTC.